These T cell receptor beta chains were read from a single sample in a study of T cell changes during pregnancy in multiple sclerosis. The assay was immunoSEQ multiplex PCR, and TCRdb's table has in-frame clones only and misses some. In the table there are about 42,000 clones, around 89% of which are singletons. The source was CD4+ T cells from peripheral blood mononuclear cells, collected in the second trimester of pregnancy. The receptors were gathered from a female donor with multiple sclerosis, enrolled in a pregnancy study. Each CDR3 is given with its conserved first and last residue. Each record gives: CDR3 protein, CDR3 DNA, clone size, V gene, J gene, D gene. D genes are given only for firm matches. A clone size is listed for some rows: how often the clone was seen (once, few, many), or a class if it is expanded.

CASSLGTTNYGYTF	TGTGCCAGCAGCTTAGGGACAACTAACTATGGCTACACCTTC	-	TRBV13	TRBJ1-2	-
CASSLNTEADRPQHF	TGTGCCAGCAGCTTGAACACCGAGGCCGATCGGCCCCAGCATTTT	few	TRBV5-6	TRBJ1-5	-
CASISRTGRNMNTEAFF	TGTGCCAGCATCAGCAGGACAGGGAGGAATATGAACACTGAAGCTTTCTTT	-	TRBV5-6	TRBJ1-1	TRBD1
CASSPVTGVNIQYF	TGTGCCAGCAGCCCCGTTACAGGGGTAAACATTCAGTACTTC	-	TRBV7-9	TRBJ2-4	TRBD1
CASSDPRTASGNTIYF	TGTGCCAGCAGTGACCCACGGACAGCCTCTGGAAACACCATATATTTT	-	TRBV25-1	TRBJ1-3	-
CASNLQGVGNTIYF	TGTGCCAGCAACCTACAGGGGGTGGGAAACACCATATATTTT	-	TRBV6-6	TRBJ1-3	TRBD1
CASSGPGLAPNEQFF	TGTGCCAGCAGCGGTCCGGGACTAGCGCCTAATGAGCAGTTCTTC	-	TRBV9	TRBJ2-1	TRBD2
CASGQNDRYNEQFF	TGTGCCAGCGGCCAAAATGACAGGTACAATGAGCAGTTCTTC	-	TRBV7-9	TRBJ2-1	-
CASSPPTSGAYNEQFF	TGTGCCAGCAGCCCCCCCACCAGCGGTGCCTACAATGAGCAGTTCTTC	-	TRBV4-2	TRBJ2-1	-
CASSESPGREQYF	TGTGCCAGCAGTGAATCCCCAGGTCGGGAGCAGTACTTC	-	TRBV6-1	TRBJ2-7	-
CASSSGRAGEQYF	TGTGCCAGTTCTAGCGGGAGGGCGGGGGAGCAGTACTTC	-	TRBV19	TRBJ2-7	TRBD2
CASRGQLGNQPQHF	TGTGCCAGCAGGGGACAGTTAGGCAATCAGCCCCAGCATTTT	-	TRBV2	TRBJ1-5	TRBD1
CASSLRTGGGDEQFF	TGCGCCAGCAGCTTAAGGACAGGGGGGGGCGATGAGCAGTTCTTC	once	TRBV5-1	TRBJ2-1	TRBD1
CATSRLAGGRYEQFF	TGTGCCACCAGCAGACTAGCGGGAGGGAGGTATGAGCAGTTCTTC	once	TRBV15	TRBJ2-1	TRBD2
CASSLGGVGYNEQFF	TGTGCCAGCAGCTTGGGGGGGGTTGGCTACAATGAGCAGTTCTTC	-	TRBV5-8	TRBJ2-1	-
CACLGGMNGYTF	TGTGCCTGCTTGGGGGGGATGAATGGCTACACCTTC	-	TRBV30	TRBJ1-2	-
CASSVGGTGKTEAFF	TGTGCCAGCAGCGTCGGAGGGACAGGGAAAACTGAAGCTTTCTTT	-	TRBV9	TRBJ1-1	TRBD1
CASSPGYGIITDTQYF	TGCGCCAGCAGCCCGGGTTACGGAATCATCACAGATACGCAGTATTTT	-	TRBV5-1	TRBJ2-3	-
CASSEFRGEGEQYF	TGTGCCAGCAGTGAGTTCAGGGGGGAAGGCGAGCAGTACTTC	once	TRBV25-1	TRBJ2-7	-
CASSQDHGLAQAYEQYF	TGCGCCAGCAGCCAAGATCATGGACTAGCACAAGCCTACGAGCAGTACTTC	-	TRBV4-1	TRBJ2-7	TRBD2
CASSVQGLQETQYF	TGCGCCAGCAGCGTACAGGGGCTCCAAGAGACCCAGTACTTC	-	TRBV5-1	TRBJ2-5	TRBD1
CASSLVTDGYTF	TGTGCCAGCAGCTTGGTGACAGATGGCTACACCTTC	-	TRBV5-6	TRBJ1-2	-
CASRPGGSKEKLFF	TGTGCCAGCAGGCCAGGGGGGTCCAAAGAAAAACTGTTTTTT	once	TRBV28	TRBJ1-4	TRBD1
CASSPTRQGSTGNTIYF	TGTGCCAGCAGCCCGACCCGGCAGGGTTCCACTGGAAACACCATATATTTT	once	TRBV7-2	TRBJ1-3	-
CASSIVGGVGQPQHF	TGTGCCAGTAGTATTGTGGGCGGGGTTGGTCAGCCCCAGCATTTT	-	TRBV19	TRBJ1-5	-
CASSGSGYEQYF	TGTGCCAGCTCAGGCAGTGGCTACGAGCAGTACTTC	once	TRBV18	TRBJ2-7	-
CASSGGTGANEKLFF	TGTGCCAGCAGCGGGGGGACAGGTGCTAATGAAAAACTGTTTTTT	-	TRBV7-9	TRBJ1-4	TRBD1
CASSLGQGARDEQYF	TGTGCCAGCAGCTTAGGCCAGGGGGCCCGGGACGAGCAGTACTTC	-	TRBV7-9	TRBJ2-7	TRBD1
CASSLEGQGYSEQYF	TGTGCCAGCAGCTTAGAGGGACAGGGGTACTCCGAGCAGTACTTC	-	TRBV7-2	TRBJ2-7	TRBD1
CASSPFRRTGGNYGYTF	TGTGCCAGCTCACCTTTCCGCAGGACAGGGGGGAACTATGGCTACACCTTC	-	TRBV2	TRBJ1-2	TRBD1
CASSGRGQGLEKLFF	TGTGCCAGCAGTGGGAGGGGACAGGGGCTTGAAAAACTGTTTTTT	once	TRBV28	TRBJ1-4	TRBD1
CASSISGGLEQYF	TGTGCCAGTAGTATTTCAGGGGGGCTCGAGCAGTACTTC	few	TRBV19	TRBJ2-7	-
CASSLGNRQETQYF	TGCGCCAGCAGCTTGGGAAACAGGCAAGAGACCCAGTACTTC	-	TRBV5-1	TRBJ2-5	-
CASGTGQGNGYTF	TGTGCCAGCGGAACGGGACAGGGAAATGGCTACACCTTC	-	TRBV6-1	TRBJ1-2	TRBD1
CAISVGLAGENEQFF	TGTGCCATCAGTGTTGGACTAGCGGGAGAAAATGAGCAGTTCTTC	-	TRBV10-3	TRBJ2-1	TRBD2
CASNSGRSYNEQFF	TGTGCCAGTAATTCCGGGAGGTCCTACAATGAGCAGTTCTTC	-	TRBV19	TRBJ2-1	TRBD2
CASSRTVLEGKLFF	TGTGCCAGCAGCCGGACAGTCCTAGAGGGGAAACTGTTTTTT	-	TRBV6-5	TRBJ1-4	-
CASSQSNRANHETQYF	TGCGCCAGCAGTCAATCGAACAGGGCAAACCACGAGACCCAGTACTTC	-	TRBV23-1	TRBJ2-5	-
CASSWQASFYEQYF	TGTGCCAGCAGTTGGCAGGCTTCTTTTTACGAGCAGTACTTC	medium-sized	TRBV6-5	TRBJ2-7	-
CASRPQGEGYEQYF	TGTGCCAGCAGACCACAGGGCGAAGGGTACGAGCAGTACTTC	-	TRBV28	TRBJ2-7	-
CASRSHVGTVNEKLFF	TGTGCCAGCAGATCACATGTTGGGACAGTTAATGAAAAACTGTTTTTT	-	TRBV2	TRBJ1-4	TRBD1
CASRTPGPANYGYTF	TGTGCCAGCAGAACCCCAGGGCCCGCTAACTATGGCTACACCTTC	-	TRBV28	TRBJ1-2	-
CASSPLGLAGARVIQYF	TGTGCCAGCAGCCCCCTCGGACTAGCGGGGGCCCGGGTCATTCAGTACTTC	-	TRBV7-8	TRBJ2-4	TRBD2
CASSPRAGGPQFF	TGTGCCAGCAGTCCCCGAGCGGGAGGACCCCAGTTCTTC	-	TRBV6-5	TRBJ2-1	TRBD2
CASSQDWDTEGYGYTF	TGTGCCAGCAGCCAAGATTGGGACACCGAGGGGTATGGCTACACCTTC	-	TRBV4-2	TRBJ1-2	-
CASSPTNIPLAGANVLTF	TGTGCCAGCTCACCAACCAACATTCCCCTGGCCGGGGCCAACGTCCTGACTTTC	once	TRBV18	TRBJ2-6	-